This T cell receptor beta chain was documented in a study of blood T cells in healthy people across ages (dated by TCRdb to between 2014 and 2016). Context from the whole study: In model experiments, roughly one uniquely barcoded TCR beta cDNA molecule per two T cells was captured by template switching. Age-related changes in TCR beta repertoire diversity were measured in the study by deep sequencing normalized with unique cDNA molecular identifiers. Four age groups were formed from the donors: young (average about 15 years), middle-aged (less than 40), aged (around 62) and long-lived (about 75). To avoid experimental bias, donors of different ages were spread randomly across the sequencing lanes. The study analyzed two additional independent replicas of 1 million unique cDNA reads from the same blood draw for two donors, one aged 18 to 30 and one aged 80 or older.

In its sample, this clonotype was seen a few times. The specificity of this receptor is unknown. Base quality data are lacking; no much larger clone is found one base away. A distance of 15 bases separates the germline ends of V and J, which lose 2 bases and 7 bases respectively. Inclusive of the bounding cysteine and phenylalanine, the CDR3 is 15 residues long. The retained sequence is limited to the CDR3, 45 bases, with the frame set at the first base. For CDR1 and CDR2, the germline V gene lists SGHTA and FQGNSA. The donors were roughly 39 Caucasian individuals from Russia, aged roughly 6 to 100 years, who were systemically healthy. Roughly 10 milliliters of peripheral blood were drawn from each donor into EDTA-treated Vacutainer tubes. PBMCs were isolated by Ficoll-Paque density-gradient centrifugation, with at least 7 million obtained per sample. Total RNA, at least 5 micrograms per sample, was extracted from PBMCs with Trizol reagent. The percentages of naive CD45RAhigh/CD27high T cells were determined by flow cytometry on a PBMC aliquot from every donor.

Library preparation was by 5' RACE. TCRdb names Illumina HiSeq 2500 as the instrument used. A second PCR of about 7 to 12 cycles was run with a J-beta primer mix and a sample-barcoded 5' primer. A template-switch 5' adaptor carrying 12 random nucleotides introduced a unique molecular identifier onto each TCR beta cDNA molecule. At least 2.5 million CDR3-containing paired-end reads were obtained from each sample. First-strand cDNA was synthesized from all RNA with the Mint cDNA synthesis kit, primed by a TRBC-specific oligonucleotide. Following uracil-DNA glycosylase treatment, a first 18-cycle PCR with universal primers M1SS and BC2_uni_R was performed on all cDNA. The original methods were these. For normalization, 1 million high-quality reads were randomly selected from each sample, with every read carrying a distinct molecular identifier. Instead of being binned into consensus sequences, reads that shared molecular identifiers were thrown out. MiTCR, set to a Q25 quality threshold and the strictest error-elimination algorithm, was used for CDR3 identification, clonotype clustering and error correction. A nonparametric unseen species model with Euler transformation was used to estimate a lower bound on total TCR beta diversity. TCRdb reworked the public reads: Q25 trimming with fastp, MiXCR clone assembly, productive beta chains retained. CDR3 protein duplicates are merged, each entry listing the most common genes and DNA. The V and J calls were not made by the authors but by TCRdb's processing. The sample records some 710,000 distinct CDR3 sequences, 22% of which are singletons. The top ten hold roughly 22% of the sample.

What the research found in general, with its limitations: Because the CMV infection status of the donors was unknown, age-related changes in expanded clonotypes may potentially have been confounded. The percentage of naive T cells measured by flow cytometry correlated strongly with observed TCR beta diversity. Observed TCR beta diversity per million T cells fell roughly linearly with age, and a significant reduction was already apparent by age around 36. Conclusive comparison of naive and antigen-experienced compartments was prevented by the profiling of bulk unsorted PBMCs. Estimates of total diversity based on one million sequenced T cells were considered lower bounds and underestimates. The long-lived group showed more naive CD4+ T cells, fewer expanded clones and increased TCR diversity than the aged group, suggesting age selection.

Recombination connected TRBV7-2 to TRBJ1-5; TRBD1 is possibly the D segment (6 matching bases). The sequence came from a man aged 65 to 85 in good health. The sample consisted of blood. The CDR3 protein: CASSLNGRGGQPQHF. In nucleotide form, the sequence is TGTGCCAGCAGCTTAAACGGCAGGGGAGGGCAGCCCCAGCATTTT.